The T cell receptor beta chain described here comes from a study of cytomegalovirus exposure and HLA in healthy donors. Broader study findings: Researchers reportedly found TCR beta sequences accurately predicted most subjects' HLA-A and HLA-B alleles. Excluded: some indistinguishable V segments such as TRBV6-2 and TRBV6-3.

The germline V and J ends were trimmed by 0 bases and 5 bases, with 12 bases remaining between them. Germline loops: CDR1 SGDLS, CDR2 YYNGEE. CDR3 length: 15 residues. Amplification used 60 Vbeta primers and 13 Jbeta primers. Profiled with immunoSEQ multiplex PCR; TCRdb holds only in-frame clones, not every one. The data contain around 160,000 clones, around 68% of them seen just once; the ten biggest clones take up around 3%. This clone appeared a single time. The antigen is undetermined. The rearrangement uses TRBV9 and TRBJ2-4; no clear D. Sequencing was done on a sample of PBMCs. This clonotype was obtained from a woman in her forties in good health and CMV-seropositive. CDR3 region: CASSVGGNSENIQYF. The CDR3 region has the DNA TGTGCCAGCAGCGTAGGTGGTAATAGTGAAAACATTCAGTACTTC.